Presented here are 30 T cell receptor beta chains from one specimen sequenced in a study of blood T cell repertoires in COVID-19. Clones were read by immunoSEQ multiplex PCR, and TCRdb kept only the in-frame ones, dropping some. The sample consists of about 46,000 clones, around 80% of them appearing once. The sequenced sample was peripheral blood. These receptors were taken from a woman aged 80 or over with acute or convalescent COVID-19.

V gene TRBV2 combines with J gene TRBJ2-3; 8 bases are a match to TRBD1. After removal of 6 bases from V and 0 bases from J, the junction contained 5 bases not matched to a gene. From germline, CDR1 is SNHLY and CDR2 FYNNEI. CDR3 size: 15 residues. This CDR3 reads CASRTQGASTDTQYF. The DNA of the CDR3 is TGTGCCAGCAGGACCCAGGGGGCTAGCACAGATACGCAGTATTTT.

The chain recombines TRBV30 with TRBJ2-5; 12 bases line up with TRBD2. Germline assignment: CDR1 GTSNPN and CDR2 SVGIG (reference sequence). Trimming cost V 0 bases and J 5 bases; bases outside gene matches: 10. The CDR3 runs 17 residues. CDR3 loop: CAWSVGLAGGLRETQYF. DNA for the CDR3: TGTGCCTGGAGTGTAGGGCTAGCGGGGGGGCTGCGGGAGACCCAGTACTTC.

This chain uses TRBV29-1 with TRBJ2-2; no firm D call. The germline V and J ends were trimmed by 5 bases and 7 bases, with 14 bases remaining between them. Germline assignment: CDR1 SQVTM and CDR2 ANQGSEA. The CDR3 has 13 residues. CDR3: CSVSHVQDGELFF. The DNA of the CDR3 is TGCAGCGTTTCTCACGTGCAGGACGGGGAGCTGTTTTTT.

The CDR3 DNA follows: TGTGCCAGCAGATACACAATGAACACTGAAGCTTTCTTT. Translation gives CASRYTMNTEAFF. J is TRBJ1-1 and V is TRBV6-4; D unclear. Germline V lookup: CDR1 MRHNA, CDR2 SNTAGT. Trimming shortened V by 6 bases and J by 0 bases, and 8 bases separated the two germline ends. The CDR3 runs to 13 residues.

CDR3 DNA: TGCGCCAGCAGCCACCGGGGAAGCGGGGGTGCCACGGGAGAGACCCAGTACTTC. It encodes CASSHRGSGGATGETQYF. This rearrangement joins TRBV5-1 to TRBJ2-5, with 8 bases that match TRBD2. CDR1 SGHRS and CDR2 YFSETQ come from the germline V gene. Trimming at V came to 4 bases and at J to 4 bases, leaving 18 bases not matched to a gene. CDR3 size: 18 residues.

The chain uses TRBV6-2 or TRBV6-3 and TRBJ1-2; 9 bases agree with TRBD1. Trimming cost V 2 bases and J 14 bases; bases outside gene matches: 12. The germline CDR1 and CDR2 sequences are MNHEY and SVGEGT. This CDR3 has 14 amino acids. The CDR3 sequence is CASSYTGQGLAGTF. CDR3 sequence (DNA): TGTGCCAGCAGTTACACCGGACAGGGGTTGGCGGGGACCTTC.

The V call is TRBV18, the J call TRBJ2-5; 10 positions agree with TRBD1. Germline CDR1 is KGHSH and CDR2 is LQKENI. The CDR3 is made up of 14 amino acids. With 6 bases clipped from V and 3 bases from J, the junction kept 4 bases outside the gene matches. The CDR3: CASSPGTGEETQYF. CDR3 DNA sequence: TGTGCCAGCTCCCCTGGGACAGGGGAAGAGACCCAGTACTTC. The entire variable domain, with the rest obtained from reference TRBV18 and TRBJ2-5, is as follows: NAGVMQNPRHLVRRRGQEARLRCSPMKGHSHVYWYRQLPEEGLKFMVYLQKENIIDESGMPKERFSAEFPKEGPSILRIQQVVRGDSAAYFCASSPGTGEETQYFGPGTRLLVL.

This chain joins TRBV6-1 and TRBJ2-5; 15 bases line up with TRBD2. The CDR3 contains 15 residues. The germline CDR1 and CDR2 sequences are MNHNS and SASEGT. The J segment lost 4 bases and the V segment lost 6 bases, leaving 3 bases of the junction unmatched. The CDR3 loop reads CASRGTSGGLETQYF. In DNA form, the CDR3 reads TGTGCCAGCAGGGGGACTAGCGGGGGGTTAGAGACCCAGTACTTC.

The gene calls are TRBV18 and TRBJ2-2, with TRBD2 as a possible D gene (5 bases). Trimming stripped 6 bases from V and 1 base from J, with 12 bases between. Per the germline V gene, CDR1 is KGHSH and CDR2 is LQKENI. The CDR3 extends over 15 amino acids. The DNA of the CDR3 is TGTGCCAGCTCCACGGGATGGGGGAACACCGGGGAGCTGTTTTTT. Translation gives CASSTGWGNTGELFF.

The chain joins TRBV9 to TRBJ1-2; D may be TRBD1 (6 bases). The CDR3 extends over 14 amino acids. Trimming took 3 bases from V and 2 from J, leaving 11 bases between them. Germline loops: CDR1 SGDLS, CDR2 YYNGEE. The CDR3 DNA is TGTGCCAGCAGCGCGACACAGGGAAACTATGGCTACACCTTC. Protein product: CASSATQGNYGYTF.

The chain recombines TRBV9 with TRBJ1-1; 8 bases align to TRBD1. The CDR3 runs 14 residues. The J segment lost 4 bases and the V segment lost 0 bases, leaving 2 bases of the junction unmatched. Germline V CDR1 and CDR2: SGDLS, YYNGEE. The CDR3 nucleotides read TGTGCCAGCAGCGTAGGACAGGGGAGCACTGAAGCTTTCTTT. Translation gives CASSVGQGSTEAFF.

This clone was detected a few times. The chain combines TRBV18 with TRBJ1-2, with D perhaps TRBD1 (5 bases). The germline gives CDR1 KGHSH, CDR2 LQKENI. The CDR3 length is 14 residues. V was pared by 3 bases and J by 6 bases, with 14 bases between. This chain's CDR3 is CASSPAREGNGYTF. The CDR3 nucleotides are TGTGCCAGCTCACCGGCCAGGGAAGGTAATGGCTACACCTTC. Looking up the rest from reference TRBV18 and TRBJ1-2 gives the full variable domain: NAGVMQNPRHLVRRRGQEARLRCSPMKGHSHVYWYRQLPEEGLKFMVYLQKENIIDESGMPKERFSAEFPKEGPSILRIQQVVRGDSAAYFCASSPAREGNGYTFGSGTRLTVV.

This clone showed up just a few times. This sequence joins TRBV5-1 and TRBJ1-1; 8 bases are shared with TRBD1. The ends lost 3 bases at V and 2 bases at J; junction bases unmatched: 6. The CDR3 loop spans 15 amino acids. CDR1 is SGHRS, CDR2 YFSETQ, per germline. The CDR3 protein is CASSSSGTGNTEAFF. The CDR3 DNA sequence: TGCGCCAGCAGCTCCTCCGGGACAGGCAACACTGAAGCTTTCTTT.

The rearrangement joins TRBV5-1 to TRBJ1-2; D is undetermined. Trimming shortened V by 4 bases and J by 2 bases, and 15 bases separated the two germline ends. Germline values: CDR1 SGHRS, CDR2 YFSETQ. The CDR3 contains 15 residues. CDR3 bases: TGCGCCAGCAGCCCGGATTGGGGAGGCAACTATGGCTACACCTTC. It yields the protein CASSPDWGGNYGYTF.

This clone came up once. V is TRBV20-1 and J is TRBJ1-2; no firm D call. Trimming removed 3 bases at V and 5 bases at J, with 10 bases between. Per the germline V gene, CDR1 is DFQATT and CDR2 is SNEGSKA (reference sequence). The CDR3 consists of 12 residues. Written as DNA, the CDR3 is TGCAGTGCTAGTGCAGAAAAATATGGCTACACCTTC. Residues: CSASAEKYGYTF.

CDR3 protein: CSVGTDSNQPQHF. DNA of the CDR3: TGCAGCGTTGGGACAGATAGCAATCAGCCCCAGCATTTT. This chain joins TRBV29-1 and TRBJ1-5, with a weak D call TRBD1 (6 bases). Germline-derived CDR1 and CDR2 are SQVTM and ANQGSEA. The CDR3 extends over 13 amino acids. Trimming took off 4 bases at V and 0 bases at J, with 7 bases between the two ends.

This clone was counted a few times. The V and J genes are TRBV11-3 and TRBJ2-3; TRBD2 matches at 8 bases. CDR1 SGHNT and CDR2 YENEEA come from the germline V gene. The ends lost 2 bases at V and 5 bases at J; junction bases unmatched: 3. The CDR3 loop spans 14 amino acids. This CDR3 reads CASSLRGGQDTQYF. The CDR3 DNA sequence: TGTGCCAGCAGCTTACGCGGGGGGCAAGATACGCAGTATTTT.

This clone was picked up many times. The CDR3 DNA reads as TGTGCCAGCTCACGCGATCAGGGGTTTAATGAAAAACTGTTTTTT. It codes for CASSRDQGFNEKLFF. The V and J genes are TRBV18 and TRBJ1-4; D possibly corresponds to TRBD1 (6 bases). The ends were cut back, 4 bases at V and 4 bases at J, with 13 bases in the middle. Germline V lookup: CDR1 KGHSH, CDR2 LQKENI. The length of the CDR3 is 15 residues.

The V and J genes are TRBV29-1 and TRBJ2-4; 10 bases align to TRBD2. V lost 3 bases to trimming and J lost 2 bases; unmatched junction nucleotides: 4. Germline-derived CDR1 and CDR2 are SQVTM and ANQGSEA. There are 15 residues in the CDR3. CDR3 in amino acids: CSVEGSGGTKNIQYF. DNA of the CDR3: TGCAGCGTTGAGGGTAGCGGGGGGACCAAAAACATTCAGTACTTC.

The CDR3 DNA is TGTGCCAGCACCAGAACAGGGGGCGGCTATGGCTACACCTTC. As protein: CASTRTGGGYGYTF. The chain carries TRBV5-4 and TRBJ1-2, with 9 bases aligning to TRBD1. From germline, CDR1 is SGHNT and CDR2 YYREEE (reference sequence). The CDR3 runs to 14 residues. V was clipped by 6 bases and J by 4 bases; unmatched bases: 7. The entire variable domain, with the rest obtained from reference TRBV5-4 and TRBJ1-2, is as follows: ETGVTQSPTHLIKTRGQQVTLRCSSQSGHNTVSWYQQALGQGPQFIFQYYREEENGRGNFPPRFSGLQFPNYSSELNVNALELDDSALYLCASTRTGGGYGYTFGSGTRLTVV.

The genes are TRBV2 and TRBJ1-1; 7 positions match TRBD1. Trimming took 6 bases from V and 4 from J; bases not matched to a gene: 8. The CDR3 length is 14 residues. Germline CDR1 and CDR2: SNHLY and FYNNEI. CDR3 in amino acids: CASSSMGQSTEAFF. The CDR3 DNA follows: TGTGCCAGCAGCAGTATGGGACAGAGCACTGAAGCTTTCTTT.

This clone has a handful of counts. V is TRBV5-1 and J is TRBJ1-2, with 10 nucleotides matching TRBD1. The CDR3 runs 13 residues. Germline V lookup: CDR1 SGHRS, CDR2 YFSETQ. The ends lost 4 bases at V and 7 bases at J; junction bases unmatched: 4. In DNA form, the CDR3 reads TGCGCCAGCAGCCCCCGGACAGGGGGTGGCTACACCTTC. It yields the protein CASSPRTGGGYTF.

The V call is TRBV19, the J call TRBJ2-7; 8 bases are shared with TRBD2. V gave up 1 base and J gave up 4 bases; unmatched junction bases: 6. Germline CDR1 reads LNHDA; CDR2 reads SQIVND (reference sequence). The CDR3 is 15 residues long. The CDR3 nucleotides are TGTGCCAGTAGTATAGTTCCGGGGGGGCTGTACGAGCAGTACTTC. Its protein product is CASSIVPGGLYEQYF.

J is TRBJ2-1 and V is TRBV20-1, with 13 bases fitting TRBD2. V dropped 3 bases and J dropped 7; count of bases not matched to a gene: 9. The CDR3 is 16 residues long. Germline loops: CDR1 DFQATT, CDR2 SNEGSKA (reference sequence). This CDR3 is CSASLLAGGLGNEQFF. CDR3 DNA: TGCAGTGCTAGTCTACTAGCGGGGGGGCTAGGTAATGAGCAGTTCTTC.

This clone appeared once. For the CDR3, the DNA is TGTGCCAGCAGTCCGGACAGGGGGGATCAGCCCCAGCATTTT. This translates into CASSPDRGDQPQHF. V usage is TRBV2 and J usage is TRBJ1-5; 10 nucleotides match TRBD1. CDR3 length: 14 amino acids. The J segment lost 5 bases and the V segment lost 5 bases, leaving 3 bases of the junction unmatched. Germline lookup yields CDR1 SNHLY and CDR2 FYNNEI.

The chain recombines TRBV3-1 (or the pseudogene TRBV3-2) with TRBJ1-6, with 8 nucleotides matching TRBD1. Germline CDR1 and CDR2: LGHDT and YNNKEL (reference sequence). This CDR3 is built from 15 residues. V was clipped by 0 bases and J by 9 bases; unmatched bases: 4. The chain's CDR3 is CASSQEGTGRSPLHF. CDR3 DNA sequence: TGTGCCAGCAGCCAAGAAGGGACAGGACGTTCACCCCTCCACTTT.

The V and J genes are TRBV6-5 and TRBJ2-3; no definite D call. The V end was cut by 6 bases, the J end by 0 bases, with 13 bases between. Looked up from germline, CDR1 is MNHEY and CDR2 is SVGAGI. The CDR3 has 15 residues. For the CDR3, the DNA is TGTGCCAGCAGGCCCGCGGTTAGGAGCACAGATACGCAGTATTTT. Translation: CASRPAVRSTDTQYF.

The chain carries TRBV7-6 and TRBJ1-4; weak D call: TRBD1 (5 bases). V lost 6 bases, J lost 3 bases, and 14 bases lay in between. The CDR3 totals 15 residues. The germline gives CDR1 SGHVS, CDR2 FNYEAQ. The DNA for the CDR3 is TGTGCCAGCAGTATAGGGGTAGGAGCTAATGAAAAACTGTTTTTT. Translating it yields CASSIGVGANEKLFF.

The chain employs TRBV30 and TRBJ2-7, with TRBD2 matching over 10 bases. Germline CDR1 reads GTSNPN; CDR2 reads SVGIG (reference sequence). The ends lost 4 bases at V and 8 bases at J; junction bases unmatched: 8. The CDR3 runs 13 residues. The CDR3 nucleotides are TGTGCCTGGAAGCTAGCGGGGGCTAGGAAGCAGTACTTC. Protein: CAWKLAGARKQYF.

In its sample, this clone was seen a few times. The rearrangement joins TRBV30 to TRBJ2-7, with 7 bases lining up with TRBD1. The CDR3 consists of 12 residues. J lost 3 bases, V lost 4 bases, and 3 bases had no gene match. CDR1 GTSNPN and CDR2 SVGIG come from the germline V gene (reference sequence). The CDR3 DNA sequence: TGTGCCTGGAACAGGGGCATCTACGAGCAGTACTTC. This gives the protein CAWNRGIYEQYF.